The source of this T cell receptor beta chain is a study of T cells in tuberculosis. Study results and limitations: The TCR-beta difference was not significant; alpha differences partly reflected length. Active tuberculosis alpha repertoires lay closer to GMM-specific TCRs than controls'. Selection depended on which cryopreserved specimens were available.

Produced via immunoSEQ multiplex PCR; TCRdb's table is partial and in-frame only. The repertoire consists of some 49,000 clones, with more than 90% occurring once and the leading ten covering more than 1.4%. On this clone itself: Antigen unknown.

The CDR3 has 15 residues. V was trimmed by 6 bases and J by 0 bases, leaving 12 bases between them. Germline V CDR1 and CDR2: MDHEN, SYDVKM. The time point was: new active TB diagnosis, blood taken before or within 7 days of starting treatment. The sample was PBMCs, taken at tuberculosis diagnosis. This TCR derives from an adult with tuberculosis. The gene calls are TRBV28 and TRBJ1-5; D remains unclear. The CDR3 here is CASSAARDSNQPQHF. CDR3 nucleotides: TGTGCCAGCAGCGCCGCGAGAGATAGCAATCAGCCCCAGCATTTT.